Below, 12 T cell receptor beta chains from the same sample are listed, as sequenced in a study of T cell responses to AZD1222 COVID-19 vaccine. The protocol was immunoSEQ multiplex PCR, while the TCRdb copy is restricted to in-frame clones and leaves out a portion. This table holds approximately 190,000 clones, around 93% found once. This sample comprised peripheral blood, obtained 28 days after the second AZD1222 dose. The receptors stem from an adult who received the AZD1222 COVID-19 vaccine.

V gene TRBV10-3 combines with J gene TRBJ1-2, with a possible D match to TRBD1 (6 bases). CDR1 ENHRY and CDR2 SYGVKD come from the germline V gene. This CDR3 region has 15 residues. Trimming cost V 0 bases and J 4 bases, with 12 bases left between them. Here the CDR3 reads CAISESRGLGYGYTF. The DNA for the CDR3 is TGTGCCATCAGTGAGTCGCGGGGGCTAGGCTATGGCTACACCTTC.

The chain has TRBV3-1 (or the pseudogene TRBV3-2) and TRBJ2-7; D perhaps matches TRBD2 (6 bases). The CDR3 loop spans 15 amino acids. V lost 4 bases to trimming and J lost 4 bases, with 17 bases between them. Germline loops: CDR1 LGHDT, CDR2 YNNKEL (reference sequence). This CDR3 reads CASSRPGTAFYEQYF. The CDR3 nucleotides are TGTGCCAGCAGCCGCCCCGGGACTGCATTTTACGAGCAGTACTTC.

With respect to this clone: Other DNA sequences from this sample encode an identical CDR3 as well. In DNA, the CDR3 is TGTGCCAGCAGCCAAGAAGGGGGAGATGAGCAGTTCTTC. Translation: CASSQEGGDEQFF. The chain couples TRBV3-1 (or the pseudogene TRBV3-2) to TRBJ2-1; tentatively, D is TRBD1 (6 bases). CDR1 is LGHDT and CDR2 is YNNKEL in the germline V gene (reference sequence). This CDR3 has 13 residues. V shed 0 bases and J shed 8 bases, with 8 bases lying between them.

The chain couples TRBV7-9 to TRBJ2-7, with D tentatively TRBD2 (5 bases). The CDR3 extends over 14 amino acids. Trimming left V 0 bases short and J 7 bases short, with 13 bases between. Germline CDR1 reads SEHNR; CDR2 reads FQNEAQ (reference sequence). CDR3 coding DNA: TGTGCCAGCAGCTTAGCAAGATGGGCGGGTGAGCAGTACTTC. Translation: CASSLARWAGEQYF. The full variable domain, its missing parts supplied by reference TRBV7-9 and TRBJ2-7, is DTGVSQNPRHKITKRGQNVTFRCDPISEHNRLYWYRQTLGQGPEFLTYFQNEAQLEKSRLLSDRFSAERPKGSFSTLEIQRTEQGDSAMYLCASSLARWAGEQYFGPGTRLTVT.

The chain couples TRBV5-6 to TRBJ1-2, with a tentative D call TRBD1 (6 bases). CDR1 and CDR2 from the germline V gene are SGHDT and YYEEEE. The V end was cut by 2 bases, the J end by 8 bases, with 13 bases between. This CDR3 region has 13 residues. The CDR3 nucleotides read TGTGCCAGCAGCTTATGGGGGGCCCGAGGCTACACCTTC. Protein sequence: CASSLWGARGYTF.

This clone was picked up one time. The chain employs TRBV6-1 and TRBJ1-2; D ambiguous. The CDR3 runs 14 residues. The germline gives CDR1 MNHNS, CDR2 SASEGT. Trimming pared 1 base from V and 3 bases from J, leaving 9 bases between. The DNA of the CDR3 is TGTGCCAGCAGTGAAGGACACCGGTACTATGGCTACACCTTC. This encodes CASSEGHRYYGYTF.

The chain is built from TRBV7-9 and TRBJ2-2, with a weak D call TRBD2 (6 bases). V gave up 4 bases and J gave up 2 bases, with 11 bases separating them. Germline CDR1 SEHNR, CDR2 FQNEAQ (reference sequence). The CDR3 extends over 15 amino acids. CDR3 amino acids: CASSSGLTNTGELFF. The CDR3 DNA follows: TGTGCCAGCAGCTCGGGACTCACCAACACCGGGGAGCTGTTTTTT.

The V call is TRBV6-5, the J call TRBJ1-2, with 9 bases aligning to TRBD1. The CDR3 runs to 15 residues. V shed 7 bases, J shed 3 bases, and the junction held 9 bases outside the gene matches. Per the germline V gene, CDR1 is MNHEY and CDR2 is SVGAGI. Here the CDR3 reads CASKGRRQGDYGYTF. CDR3 nucleotides: TGTGCCAGCAAGGGCCGCAGACAGGGGGACTATGGCTACACCTTC.

V usage is TRBV19 and J usage is TRBJ2-7, with 9 nucleotides matching TRBD2. The V gene's germline CDR1 is LNHDA and CDR2 SQIVND (reference sequence). With 0 bases clipped from V and 2 bases from J, the junction kept 5 bases outside the gene matches. There are 16 residues in the CDR3. The CDR3 reads CASSIDGASGAYEQYF. The DNA of the CDR3 is TGTGCCAGTAGTATAGATGGGGCTAGCGGGGCCTACGAGCAGTACTTC.

The CDR3 sequence: CAKDSLNEKLFF. The CDR3 nucleotides read TGTGCCAAGGACAGCCTTAATGAAAAACTGTTTTTT. The genes are TRBV30 and TRBJ1-4; the D gene is possibly TRBD1 (6 bases). Looked up from germline, CDR1 is GTSNPN and CDR2 is SVGIG (reference sequence). Trimming pared 8 bases from V and 4 bases from J, leaving 11 bases between. The CDR3 runs 12 residues.

The rearrangement links TRBV29-1 to TRBJ2-2; D gene ambiguous. Trimming took off 4 bases at V and 4 bases at J, with 7 bases between the two ends. Germline assignment: CDR1 SQVTM and CDR2 ANQGSEA. The CDR3 totals 12 residues. The CDR3 spells CSVGARTGELFF. The CDR3 DNA reads TGCAGCGTTGGGGCGCGCACCGGGGAGCTGTTTTTT.

This sequence joins TRBV21-1 and TRBJ1-5; TRBD1 was called by the table and not checked on the DNA. TRBV21-1 is noted as a pseudogene. CDR3 size: 16 residues. CDR3 sequence (DNA): TGTGCCAGCAGCAAAAGCTCGACAGGGTTCAATCAGCCCCAGCATTTT. It yields the protein CASSKSSTGFNQPQHF.